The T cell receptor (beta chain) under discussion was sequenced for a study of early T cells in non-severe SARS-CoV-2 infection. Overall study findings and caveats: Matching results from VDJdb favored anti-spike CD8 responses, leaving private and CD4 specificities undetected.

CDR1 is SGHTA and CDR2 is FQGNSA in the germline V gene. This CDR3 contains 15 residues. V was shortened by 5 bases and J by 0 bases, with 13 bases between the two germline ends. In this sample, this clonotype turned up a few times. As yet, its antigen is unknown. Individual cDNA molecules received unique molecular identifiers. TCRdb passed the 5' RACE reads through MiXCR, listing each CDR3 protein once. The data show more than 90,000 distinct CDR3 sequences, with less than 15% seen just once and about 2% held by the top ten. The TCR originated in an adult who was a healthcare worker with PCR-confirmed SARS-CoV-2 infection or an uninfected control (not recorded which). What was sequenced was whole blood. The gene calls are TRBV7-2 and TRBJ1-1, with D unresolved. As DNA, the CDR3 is TGTGCCAGCAGCCCGAGGACGGTGATGAACACTGAAGCTTTCTTT. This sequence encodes CASSPRTVMNTEAFF.